Presented here are 4 T cell receptor beta chains from one specimen sequenced in a study of CD8+ T cells in alopecia areata. In each case, RNA was isolated and then reverse transcribed into cDNA as the sequencing template. The repertoire was sequenced with immunoSEQ multiplex PCR; TCRdb's copy has only in-frame clones and lacks some. The sample holds some 110,000 clones; 35% to 40% are singletons and the top ten take about 3.1%. The specimen sequenced was CD4+ T cells sorted from blood. The receptors come from a human donor with alopecia areata.

This clone was observed a few times. This rearrangement joins TRBV6-5 to TRBJ2-7; 9 positions match TRBD1. Germline-derived CDR1 and CDR2 are MNHEY and SVGAGI. Germline trimming cut 6 bases from V and 5 bases from J; bases unmatched to any gene: 11. The CDR3 has 15 residues. Here the CDR3 reads CASRGRDRDANEQYF. The CDR3 nucleotides read TGTGCCAGCAGGGGTCGGGACAGGGACGCTAACGAGCAGTACTTC.

The chain carries TRBV7-9 and TRBJ2-4; a weak D match, TRBD2 (5 bases). Trimming removed 8 bases at V and 4 bases at J, with 12 bases between. Germline loops: CDR1 SEHNR, CDR2 FQNEAQ (reference sequence). The CDR3 totals 13 residues. As DNA, the CDR3 is TGTGCCAGCTCAGAGAGGGTAAAAAACATTCAGTACTTC. It specifies CASSERVKNIQYF.

This chain joins TRBV29-1 and TRBJ2-5; D call uncertain. Trimming shortened V by 6 bases and J by 1 base, and 15 bases separated the two germline ends. Germline CDR1 and CDR2: SQVTM and ANQGSEA. This CDR3 region has 14 residues. The CDR3 DNA follows: TGCAGCGTGCACCCAATCGAGGCCCAAGAGACCCAGTACTTC. Translating gives CSVHPIEAQETQYF.

This clone has a handful of counts. The V call is TRBV5-1, the J call TRBJ2-3; the match to TRBD2 covers 8 bases. Per germline, CDR1 SGHRS and CDR2 YFSETQ. V was pared by 0 bases and J by 4 bases, with 7 bases of the junction left unmatched. The length of the CDR3 is 16 residues. CDR3 amino acids: CASSLGIAGMSDTQYF. Written as DNA, the CDR3 is TGCGCCAGCAGCTTGGGGATAGCGGGGATGTCAGATACGCAGTATTTT.